These 22 T cell receptor beta chains originate from one sample sequenced in a study of Graves' ophthalmopathy and Graves' hyperthyroidism. Amplification of the TCR beta CDR3 regions used RNA transcripts (as template). HTBI primers primed a first-round RT-PCR, and a second-round multiplex PCR followed. Using its own MiXCR run on the multiplex PCR reads, TCRdb lists one record per CDR3 protein. The table includes about 400,000 distinct CDR3 sequences, around 19% detected once. The material sequenced was peripheral blood. The source is a woman in her late teens or twenties with Graves' ophthalmopathy.

The chain recombines TRBV6-5 with TRBJ1-1; no definite D call. The CDR3 has 13 residues. CDR1 is MNHEY, CDR2 SVGAGI, per germline. V was clipped by 1 base and J by 3 bases, with 6 bases between them. CDR3 nucleotides: TGTGCCAGCAGTTACTTGTCCGACACTGAAGCTTTCTTT. This gives the protein CASSYLSDTEAFF.

The sample holds a few counts of this clonotype. V and J are TRBV6-1 and TRBJ2-7, with D tentatively TRBD2 (6 bases). Germline V gene lookup returns CDR1 MNHNS and CDR2 SASEGT. This CDR3 has 17 amino acids. With 4 bases removed from V and 1 base from J, the gap between germline ends came to 20 bases. DNA of the CDR3: TGTGCCAGCAGTGCCAATCTAGTGGCGGGATTTTCCTACGAGCAGTACTTC. Protein product: CASSANLVAGFSYEQYF.

This clonotype was found many times. This CDR3 reads CASSYPRILTGANVLTF. The CDR3 bases are TGTGCCAGCAGTTACCCCCGAATTCTTACTGGGGCCAACGTCCTGACTTTC. This chain uses TRBV28 with TRBJ2-6; D unclear. Looked up from germline, CDR1 is MDHEN and CDR2 is SYDVKM. This CDR3 has 17 amino acids. With 4 bases removed from V and 2 bases from J, the gap between germline ends came to 15 bases.

This clonotype was picked up many times. The chain recombines TRBV6-5 with TRBJ1-5; D may be TRBD1 (6 bases). V gave up 5 bases and J gave up 4 bases, with 15 bases separating them. CDR3 length: 15 amino acids. The germline gives CDR1 MNHEY, CDR2 SVGAGI. This CDR3 is CASSRPGQGNQPQHF. The CDR3 region has the DNA TGTGCCAGCAGTCGCCCTGGGCAGGGGAATCAGCCCCAGCATTTT.

This clonotype has just one count. The rearrangement links TRBV6-5 to TRBJ1-1; 7 bases match TRBD1. CDR3 length: 12 residues. Germline V lookup: CDR1 MNHEY, CDR2 SVGAGI. V was pared by 3 bases and J by 11 bases, with 6 bases of the junction left unmatched. The DNA for the CDR3 is TGTGCCAGCAGTTATTTCAGGGGGTCCGCTTTCTTT. This codes for CASSYFRGSAFF.

The rearrangement uses TRBV6-5 and TRBJ2-5; 7 bases align to TRBD1. The CDR3 consists of 15 residues. Germline trimming cut 2 bases from V and 1 base from J; bases unmatched to any gene: 4. Per the germline V gene, CDR1 is MNHEY and CDR2 is SVGAGI. CDR3 in amino acids: CASSYRQGGQETQYF. CDR3 nucleotide sequence: TGTGCCAGCAGTTACCGACAGGGTGGCCAAGAGACCCAGTACTTC.

This clonotype was recorded many times. The gene calls are TRBV12-5 and TRBJ2-7; D remains ambiguous. Germline CDR1 and CDR2: LGHNT and FRNRAP. This CDR3 comprises 13 residues. The V end lost 3 bases, the J end lost 4 bases, and 10 bases lay between the germline ends. CDR3 DNA: TGTGCTAGTGGTTTAGGGCCGAATTACGAGCAGTACTTC. Translated: CASGLGPNYEQYF.

In its sample, this clonotype was seen many times. The rearrangement links TRBV6-5 to TRBJ1-6; D unclear. The CDR3 contains 14 residues. With 0 bases removed from V and 5 bases from J, the gap between germline ends came to 5 bases. Germline assignment: CDR1 MNHEY and CDR2 SVGAGI. CDR3 nucleotides: TGTGCCAGCAGTTACTCAGGGAATAATTCACCCCTCCACTTT. The encoded protein is CASSYSGNNSPLHF.

Ten or more counts support this clonotype. V gene TRBV4-2 combines with J gene TRBJ1-5; D unresolved. Trimming removed 0 bases from V and 0 bases from J, with 6 bases in between. This CDR3 spans 15 amino acids. Germline CDR1 is LGHNA and CDR2 is YNFKEQ. CDR3 sequence: CASSQDHYSNQPQHF. DNA for the CDR3: TGTGCCAGCAGCCAAGACCATTATAGCAATCAGCCCCAGCATTTT.

This clonotype showed up many times. At one end, the junction sequence differs from germline, possibly due to a read error. The chain couples TRBV6-2 or TRBV6-3 to TRBJ2-7, with D maybe TRBD2 (6 bases). The CDR3 has 13 amino acids. Germline CDR1 and CDR2: MNHEY and SVGEGT. As DNA, the CDR3 is TGTGCCAGCAGTTACTTCCCAAGAGATCTAGCGCACTTC. Translation gives CASSYFPRDLAHF.

This clonotype was recorded many times. This rearrangement joins TRBV6-2 or TRBV6-3 to TRBJ2-7; tentative D call: TRBD1 (6 bases). CDR1 and CDR2 (germline): MNHEY, SVGEGT. The CDR3 sequence is 12 residues long. Trimming took off 6 bases at V and 5 bases at J, with 11 bases between the two ends. In DNA, the CDR3 is TGTGCCAGCAGACCGGACAGAAACGAGCAGTACTTC. As protein: CASRPDRNEQYF.

This clonotype was observed at least ten times. The chain has TRBV28 and TRBJ2-5; maybe TRBD1 (5 bases). The CDR3 extends over 12 amino acids. Germline V gene data show CDR1 as MDHEN and CDR2 as SYDVKM. V gave up 5 bases and J gave up 4 bases, with 8 bases separating them. This chain's CDR3 is CASSVRGETQYF. CDR3 bases: TGTGCCAGCAGTGTTAGGGGAGAGACCCAGTACTTC.

This clonotype was seen ten or more times. The genes are TRBV28 and TRBJ1-1; TRBD1 is a possible D gene (6 bases). The CDR3 totals 14 residues. V dropped 4 bases and J dropped 0 bases, with 9 bases sitting between them. CDR1 is MDHEN and CDR2 is SYDVKM in the germline V gene. The CDR3 is CASSWGHLNTEAFF. CDR3 coding DNA: TGTGCCAGCAGTTGGGGACACTTGAACACTGAAGCTTTCTTT.

This clonotype was seen repeatedly, ten times or more. The chain couples TRBV12-3 or TRBV12-4 to TRBJ1-5; 8 bases are a match to TRBD1. V lost 6 bases and J lost 0; bases outside the gene matches: 4. This CDR3 contains 15 residues. The CDR3 bases are TGTGCCAGCAGGGCCAGGGGGCTTAGCAATCAGCCCCAGCATTTT. Its protein is CASRARGLSNQPQHF.

The table lists this clonotype with many counts. The CDR3 region is CASSPGTENTGELFF. The DNA of the CDR3 is TGTGCCAGCAGCCCCGGGACAGAGAACACCGGGGAGCTGTTTTTT. V is TRBV4-2 and J is TRBJ2-2; 7 bases match TRBD1. Germline V gene data show CDR1 as LGHNA and CDR2 as YNFKEQ. The CDR3 extends over 15 amino acids. Trimming cost V 4 bases and J 1 base; bases outside gene matches: 3.

This clonotype was seen at least ten times. This chain uses TRBV20-1 with TRBJ2-2, with D unresolved. V shed 5 bases and J shed 1 base, with 14 bases lying between them. This CDR3 comprises 15 residues. Germline lookup yields CDR1 DFQATT and CDR2 SNEGSKA (reference sequence). CDR3 region: CSAPIQAGNTGELFF. CDR3 DNA: TGCAGTGCTCCGATCCAGGCAGGGAACACCGGGGAGCTGTTTTTT.

Ten or more counts support this clonotype. The CDR3: CASYGLRGMNTEAFF. As DNA, the CDR3 is TGTGCCAGCTACGGGCTTAGGGGCATGAACACTGAAGCTTTCTTT. The chain is built from TRBV18 and TRBJ1-1; D is perhaps TRBD1 (5 bases). Germline CDR1 KGHSH, CDR2 LQKENI. The CDR3 is 15 residues long. The V gene lost 7 bases and the J gene lost 0 bases, with 15 bases spanning the gap.

In its sample, this clonotype was seen many times. J is TRBJ1-5 and V is TRBV11-3; perhaps TRBD1 as D (5 bases). Germline CDR1 SGHNT, CDR2 YENEEA. The CDR3 runs 16 residues. V shed 5 bases and J shed 2 bases, with 16 bases lying between them. The CDR3 loop is CASSPMVGGGNQPQHF. The CDR3 DNA sequence: TGTGCCAGCAGCCCCATGGTCGGGGGGGGCAATCAGCCCCAGCATTTT. Together with reference TRBV11-3 and TRBJ1-5, the CDR3 gives the full variable domain: EAGVVQSPRYKIIEKKQPVAFWCNPISGHNTLYWYLQNLGQGPELLIRYENEEAVDDSQLPKDRFSAERLKGVDSTLKIQPAELGDSAVYLCASSPMVGGGNQPQHFGDGTRLSIL.

This clonotype was detected many times. The rearrangement joins TRBV12-3 or TRBV12-4 to TRBJ1-1, with a tentative D call TRBD1 (5 bases). The CDR3 extends over 12 amino acids. The germline V and J ends were trimmed by 7 bases and 5 bases, with 11 bases remaining between them. Here the CDR3 DNA reads TGTGCCAGCACTCCAGGGCTGACTGAAGCTTTCTTT. This translates into CASTPGLTEAFF.

This clonotype was found many times. This chain uses TRBV28 with TRBJ2-2; 8 bases line up with TRBD2. The CDR3 covers 15 residues. With 3 bases clipped from V and 4 bases from J, the junction kept 4 bases outside the gene matches. Germline V lookup: CDR1 MDHEN, CDR2 SYDVKM. This CDR3 is CASSFGGGVTGELFF. The CDR3 nucleotides read TGTGCCAGCAGTTTCGGGGGGGGAGTCACCGGGGAGCTGTTTTTT.

This clonotype was counted many times. A junction end diverges from the germline sequence, so it may reflect a read error. The gene calls are TRBV12-3 or TRBV12-4 and TRBJ1-6; 8 bases agree with TRBD1. CDR3 length: 18 amino acids. DNA for the CDR3: TGTGCCAGCAGCTCCCCCTCAACAGGGGGATCCTACAATTCACCCCTCCACTTT. Translation gives CASSSPSTGGSYNSPLHF.

The V and J genes are TRBV10-1 and TRBJ2-2; no clear D gene. CDR1 and CDR2 (germline): WNHNN, SYGVQD (reference sequence). The CDR3 is 14 amino acids. The V and J ends lost 2 bases and 1 base respectively, with 5 bases between them. In DNA, the CDR3 is TGCGCCAGCAGTGAGGGAATGAACACCGGGGAGCTGTTTTTT. Translation gives CASSEGMNTGELFF.